These T cell receptor beta chains were read from a single sample in a study of identical twins. Each CDR3 protein is one row after TCRdb ran MiXCR on the 5' RACE reads. This sample has 1.5 million to 2 million distinct CDR3 sequences, with about 32% found just once. Sequences were obtained from cord blood. Every receptor here comes from a newborn girl in good health. CDR3s include the opening cysteine and the closing phenylalanine or tryptophan. The D gene is left open where the match is weak. Clone size appears in some rows only: once, few, many, or a class for an expanded clone.

clone_size	d_call	v_call	j_call	cdr3_aa	cdr3_nt
few	TRBD1	TRBV20-1	TRBJ2-3	CSAYRGLGDTQYF	TGCAGTGCCTACAGGGGGCTCGGAGATACGCAGTATTTT
few	TRBD2	TRBV13	TRBJ2-3	CASSYWTRGTDTQYF	TGTGCCAGCAGCTACTGGACTAGGGGCACAGATACGCAGTATTTT
.	TRBD2	TRBV24-1	TRBJ2-5	CATSDFGRARETQYF	TGTGCCACCAGTGATTTCGGGAGGGCCAGAGAGACCCAGTACTTC
few	.	TRBV7-9	TRBJ2-1	CASSLLVPNEQFF	TGTGCCAGCAGCTTACTAGTGCCCAATGAGCAGTTCTTC
.	.	TRBV14	TRBJ1-2	CASGPMEMSGGYTF	TGTGCCAGCGGACCGATGGAGATGAGCGGTGGCTACACCTTC
.	TRBD2	TRBV7-9	TRBJ2-1	CASSLVGGLAGYYNEQFF	TGTGCCAGCAGCTTAGTTGGGGGACTAGCGGGATATTACAATGAGCAGTTCTTC
.	TRBD1	TRBV10-3	TRBJ2-7	CAISVGQSSSHEQYF	TGTGCCATCAGTGTGGGACAGAGTTCTTCCCACGAGCAGTACTTC
.	TRBD2	TRBV4-2	TRBJ2-1	CASSQASGPSYNEQFF	TGTGCCAGCAGCCAAGCTAGCGGGCCCTCCTACAATGAGCAGTTCTTC
.	.	TRBV6-1	TRBJ2-4	CASSWGPMGGGKNIQYF	TGTGCCAGCTCGTGGGGGCCAATGGGGGGTGGTAAAAACATTCAGTACTTC
.	TRBD2	TRBV9	TRBJ2-7	CASSPLPSGSYEQYF	TGTGCCAGCAGCCCCCTACCTAGCGGGAGCTACGAGCAGTACTTC
many	.	TRBV6-6	TRBJ2-1	CASSITGEQFF	TGTGCCAGCAGTATCACCGGTGAGCAGTTCTTC
few	TRBD2	TRBV5-1	TRBJ2-3	CASRHGGASTDTQYF	TGCGCCAGCAGACACGGGGGGGCGAGCACAGATACGCAGTATTTT
few	.	TRBV19	TRBJ2-4	CASSAQGWGKNIQYF	TGTGCCAGTAGTGCGCAGGGATGGGGCAAAAACATTCAGTACTTC
few	.	TRBV2	TRBJ2-1	CASSYRVGQFF	TGTGCCAGCAGTTACAGGGTAGGACAGTTCTTC
few	.	TRBV6-6	TRBJ1-5	CASSYTEDQPQHF	TGTGCCAGCAGTTACACGGAGGATCAGCCCCAGCATTTT
few	.	TRBV27	TRBJ2-7	CASSNTAYEQYF	TGTGCCAGCAGTAATACAGCCTACGAGCAGTACTTC
.	.	TRBV30	TRBJ1-4	CAWSAKSGGRWEKLFF	TGTGCCTGGAGTGCTAAGTCGGGGGGCCGTTGGGAAAAACTGTTTTTT
.	.	TRBV10-3	TRBJ2-3	CASSYFDPDTQYF	TGTGCCAGCAGTTACTTTGACCCAGATACGCAGTATTTT
.	.	TRBV5-1	TRBJ2-5	CASSLRGPMDNEQYF	TGCGCCAGCAGCTTGCGGGGGCCCATGGACAATGAGCAGTACTTC
.	.	TRBV2	TRBJ2-1	CASSDSLPYNEQFF	TGTGCCAGCAGTGATTCGCTTCCCTACAATGAGCAGTTCTTC
.	.	TRBV20-1	TRBJ1-2	CSAAEARRVYGYTF	TGCAGTGCGGCAGAGGCGCGCAGGGTATATGGCTACACCTTC
.	.	TRBV4-1	TRBJ2-1	CASSQVRTYEQFF	TGCGCCAGCAGCCAAGTCCGCACCTACGAGCAGTTCTTC
.	TRBD1	TRBV7-9	TRBJ2-2	CASSSPMTGQAGELFF	TGTGCCAGCAGCTCACCGATGACAGGGCAGGCCGGGGAGCTGTTTTTT
few	TRBD2	TRBV29-1	TRBJ2-7	CSAQTGRSPTYEQYF	TGCAGCGCCCAAACCGGGAGGTCCCCAACCTACGAGCAGTACTTC
few	.	TRBV20-1	TRBJ2-3	CSASWTSTDTQYF	TGCAGTGCTAGCTGGACAAGCACAGATACGCAGTATTTT
.	.	TRBV5-6	TRBJ2-3	CVTDVRGRSADTQYF	TGTGTCACCGACGTTAGGGGCCGAAGCGCAGATACGCAGTATTTT
.	TRBD2	TRBV10-3	TRBJ2-3	CAISAALRRETTDTQYF	TGTGCCATCAGTGCGGCGCTACGGCGGGAGACCACAGATACGCAGTATTTT
few	.	TRBV10-3	TRBJ2-3	CAITAETSTDTQYF	TGTGCCATCACGGCTGAGACTAGCACAGATACGCAGTATTTT
.	.	TRBV27	TRBJ2-7	CASSLLPGAALLYEQYF	TGTGCCAGCAGTTTGCTCCCCGGGGCAGCGTTGCTCTACGAGCAGTACTTC
.	TRBD1	TRBV2	TRBJ2-3	CASRADRERTDTQYF	TGTGCCAGCAGGGCGGACAGGGAGAGGACAGATACGCAGTATTTT
.	.	TRBV20-1	TRBJ2-7	CSAGHYPTYEQYF	TGCAGTGCTGGGCACTACCCGACCTACGAGCAGTACTTC
.	TRBD1	TRBV6-4	TRBJ1-5	CASSDPGDRDSNQPQHF	TGTGCCAGCAGTGACCCTGGGGACAGGGATAGCAATCAGCCCCAGCATTTT
few	.	TRBV27	TRBJ2-3	CASSLMGADNTQYF	TGTGCCAGCAGTTTAATGGGGGCGGATAATACGCAGTATTTT
.	TRBD2	TRBV7-6	TRBJ2-1	CASSRIAGPSYNEQFF	TGTGCCAGCAGCCGTATAGCGGGACCGTCCTACAATGAGCAGTTCTTC
few	.	TRBV15	TRBJ1-2	CATSRGSGGAYGYTF	TGTGCCACCAGCAGAGGGTCGGGGGGTGCCTATGGCTACACCTTC
.	.	TRBV5-1	TRBJ2-1	CASSFRAANEQFF	TGCGCCAGCAGCTTCAGGGCGGCCAATGAGCAGTTCTTC